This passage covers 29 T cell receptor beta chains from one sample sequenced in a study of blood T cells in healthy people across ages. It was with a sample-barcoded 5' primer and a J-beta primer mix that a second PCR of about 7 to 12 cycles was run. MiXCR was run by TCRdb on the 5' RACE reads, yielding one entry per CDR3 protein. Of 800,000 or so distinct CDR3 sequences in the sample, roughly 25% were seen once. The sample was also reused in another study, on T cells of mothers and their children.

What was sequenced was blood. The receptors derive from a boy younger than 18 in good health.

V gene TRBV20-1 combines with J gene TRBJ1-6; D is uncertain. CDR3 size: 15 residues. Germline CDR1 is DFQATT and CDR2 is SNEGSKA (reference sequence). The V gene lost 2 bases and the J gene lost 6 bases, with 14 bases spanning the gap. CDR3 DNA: TGCAGTGCTAGATCGGAGGAGTTGCTTAATTCACCCCTCCACTTT. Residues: CSARSEELLNSPLHF.

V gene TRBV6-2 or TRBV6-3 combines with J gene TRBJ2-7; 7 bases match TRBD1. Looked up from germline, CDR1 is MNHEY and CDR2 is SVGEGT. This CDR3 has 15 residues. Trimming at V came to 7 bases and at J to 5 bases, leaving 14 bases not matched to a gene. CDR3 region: CASNTPRQGMDEQYF. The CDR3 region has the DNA TGTGCCAGCAATACTCCTAGACAGGGTATGGACGAGCAGTACTTC.

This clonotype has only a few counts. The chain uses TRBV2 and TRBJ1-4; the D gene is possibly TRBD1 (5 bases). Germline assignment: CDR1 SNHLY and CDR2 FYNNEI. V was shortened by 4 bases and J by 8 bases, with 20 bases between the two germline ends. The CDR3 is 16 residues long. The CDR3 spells CASSVATQEWDEKLFF. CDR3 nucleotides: TGTGCCAGCAGTGTGGCAACGCAGGAATGGGACGAAAAACTGTTTTTT.

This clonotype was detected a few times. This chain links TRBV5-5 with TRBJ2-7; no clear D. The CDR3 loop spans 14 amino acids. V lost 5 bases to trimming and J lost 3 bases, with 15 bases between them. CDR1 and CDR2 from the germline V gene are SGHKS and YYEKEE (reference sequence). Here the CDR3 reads CASSGQWGVYEQYF. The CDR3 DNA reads TGTGCCAGCAGTGGGCAGTGGGGTGTCTACGAGCAGTACTTC.

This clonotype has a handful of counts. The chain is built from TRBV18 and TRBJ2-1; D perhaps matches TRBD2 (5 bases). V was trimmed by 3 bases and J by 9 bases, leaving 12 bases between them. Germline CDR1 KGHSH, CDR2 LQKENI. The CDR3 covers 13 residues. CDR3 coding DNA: TGTGCCAGCTCACCGCCGGACTGGGGTGAGCAGTTCTTC. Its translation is CASSPPDWGEQFF.

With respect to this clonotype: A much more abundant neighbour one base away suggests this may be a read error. CDR3 nucleotides: TGTGCCAGCGGAACCGGGACACGGTCCTACAGTGAGCAGTTCTTC. It yields the protein CASGTGTRSYSEQFF. This chain links TRBV14 with TRBJ2-1; maybe TRBD1 (6 bases). This CDR3 has 15 amino acids. CDR1 is SGHDN and CDR2 is FVKESK in the germline V gene.

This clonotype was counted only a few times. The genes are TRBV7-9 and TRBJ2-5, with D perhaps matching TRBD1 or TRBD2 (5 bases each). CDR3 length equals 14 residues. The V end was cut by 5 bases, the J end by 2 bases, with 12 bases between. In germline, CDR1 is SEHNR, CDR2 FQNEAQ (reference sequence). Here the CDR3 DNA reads TGTGCCAGCAGCCCGTCGTGGGGGCAAGAGACCCAGTACTTC. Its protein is CASSPSWGQETQYF.

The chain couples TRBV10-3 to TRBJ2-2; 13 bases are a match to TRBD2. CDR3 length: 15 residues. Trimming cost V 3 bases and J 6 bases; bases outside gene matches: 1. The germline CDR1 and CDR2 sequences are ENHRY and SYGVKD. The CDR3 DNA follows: TGTGCCATCAGTGACGGACTAGCGGGAGCCGGGGAGCTGTTTTTT. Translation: CAISDGLAGAGELFF.

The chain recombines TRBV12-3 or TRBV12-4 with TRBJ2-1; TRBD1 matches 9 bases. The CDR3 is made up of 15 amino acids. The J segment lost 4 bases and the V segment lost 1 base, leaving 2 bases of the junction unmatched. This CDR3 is CASSLGDRDYNEQFF. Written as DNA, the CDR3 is TGTGCCAGCAGTTTAGGGGACAGGGATTACAATGAGCAGTTCTTC.

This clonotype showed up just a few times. CDR3 sequence (DNA): TGTGCCAGCAGTTTCGGGCGTCCGGGACGGATTTTTGGCTACACCTTC. This encodes CASSFGRPGRIFGYTF. The chain carries TRBV12-3 or TRBV12-4 and TRBJ1-2; possible D gene TRBD1, 5 bases. This CDR3 contains 16 residues. Trimming pared 3 bases from V and 7 bases from J, leaving 21 bases between.

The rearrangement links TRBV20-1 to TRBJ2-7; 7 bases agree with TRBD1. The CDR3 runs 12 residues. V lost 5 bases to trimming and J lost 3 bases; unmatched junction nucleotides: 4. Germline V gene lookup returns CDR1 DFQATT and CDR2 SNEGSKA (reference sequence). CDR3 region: CSADRDSYEQYF. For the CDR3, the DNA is TGCAGTGCTGACCGGGACAGCTACGAGCAGTACTTC.

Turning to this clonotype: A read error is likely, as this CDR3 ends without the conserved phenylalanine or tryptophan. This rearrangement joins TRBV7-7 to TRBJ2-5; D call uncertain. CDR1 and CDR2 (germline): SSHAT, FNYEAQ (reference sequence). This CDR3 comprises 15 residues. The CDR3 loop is CASSLGLEIQETQYS. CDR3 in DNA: TGTGCTAGCAGCTTAGGGCTAGAAATCCAAGAGACCCAGTACTCC.

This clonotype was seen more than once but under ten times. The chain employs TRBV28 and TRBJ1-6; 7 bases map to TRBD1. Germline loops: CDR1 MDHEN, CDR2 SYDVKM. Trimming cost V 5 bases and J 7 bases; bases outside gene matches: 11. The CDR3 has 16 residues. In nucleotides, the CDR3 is TGTGCCAGCAGTCGTCGGCCAGGGGGGCGGAATTCACCCCTCCACTTT. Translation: CASSRRPGGRNSPLHF. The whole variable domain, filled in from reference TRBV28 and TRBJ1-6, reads DVKVTQSSRYLVKRTGEKVFLECVQDMDHENMFWYRQDPGLGLRLIYFSYDVKMKEKGDIPEGYSVSREKKERFSLILESASTNQTSMYLCASSRRPGGRNSPLHFGNGTRLTVT.

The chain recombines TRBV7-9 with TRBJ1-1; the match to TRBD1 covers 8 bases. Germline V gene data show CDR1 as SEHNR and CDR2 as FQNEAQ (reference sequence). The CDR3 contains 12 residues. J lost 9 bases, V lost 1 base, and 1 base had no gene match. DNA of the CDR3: TGTGCCAGCAGCTTAGTCAGGGGGCAAGCTTTCTTT. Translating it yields CASSLVRGQAFF. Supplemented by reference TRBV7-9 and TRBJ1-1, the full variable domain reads DTGVSQNPRHKITKRGQNVTFRCDPISEHNRLYWYRQTLGQGPEFLTYFQNEAQLEKSRLLSDRFSAERPKGSFSTLEIQRTEQGDSAMYLCASSLVRGQAFFGQGTRLTVV.

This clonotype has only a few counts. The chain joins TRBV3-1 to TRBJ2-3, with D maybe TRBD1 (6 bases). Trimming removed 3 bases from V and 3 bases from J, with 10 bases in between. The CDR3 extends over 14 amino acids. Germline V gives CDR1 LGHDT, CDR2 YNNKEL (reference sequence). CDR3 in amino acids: CASSHRTVTDTQYF. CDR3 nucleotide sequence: TGTGCCAGCAGCCACAGGACAGTAACAGATACGCAGTATTTT.

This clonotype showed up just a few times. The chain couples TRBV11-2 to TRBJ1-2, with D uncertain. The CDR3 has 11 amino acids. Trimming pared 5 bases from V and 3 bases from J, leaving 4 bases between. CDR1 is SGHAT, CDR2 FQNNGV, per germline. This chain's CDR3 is CASSDYYGYTF. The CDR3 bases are TGTGCCAGCAGCGATTACTATGGCTACACCTTC.

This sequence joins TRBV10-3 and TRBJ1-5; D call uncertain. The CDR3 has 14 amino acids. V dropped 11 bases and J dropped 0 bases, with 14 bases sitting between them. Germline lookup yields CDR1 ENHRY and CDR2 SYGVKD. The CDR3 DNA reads TGTGCCGCCTGTGACGGATATAGCAATCAGCCCCAGCATTTT. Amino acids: CAACDGYSNQPQHF.

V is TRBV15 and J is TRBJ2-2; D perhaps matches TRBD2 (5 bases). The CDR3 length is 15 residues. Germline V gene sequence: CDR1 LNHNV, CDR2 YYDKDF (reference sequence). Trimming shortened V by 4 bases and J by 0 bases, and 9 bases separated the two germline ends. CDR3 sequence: CATSTGLSNTGELFF. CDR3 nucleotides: TGTGCCACCAGCACCGGACTGTCGAACACCGGGGAGCTGTTTTTT.

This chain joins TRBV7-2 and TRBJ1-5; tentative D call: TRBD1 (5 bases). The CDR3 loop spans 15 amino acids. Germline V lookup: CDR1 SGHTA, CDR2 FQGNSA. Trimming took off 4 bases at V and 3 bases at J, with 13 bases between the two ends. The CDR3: CASSSARGANQPQHF. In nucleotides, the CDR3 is TGTGCCAGCAGCTCCGCGAGAGGGGCCAATCAGCCCCAGCATTTT. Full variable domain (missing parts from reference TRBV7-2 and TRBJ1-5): GAGVSQSPSNKVTEKGKDVELRCDPISGHTALYWYRQSLGQGLEFLIYFQGNSAPDKSGLPSDRFSAERTGGSVSTLTIQRTQQEDSAVYLCASSSARGANQPQHFGDGTRLSIL.

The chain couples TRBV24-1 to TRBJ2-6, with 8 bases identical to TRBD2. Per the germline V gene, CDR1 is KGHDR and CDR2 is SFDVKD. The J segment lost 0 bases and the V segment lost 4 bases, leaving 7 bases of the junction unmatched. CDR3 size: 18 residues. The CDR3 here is CATSETGGAHSGANVLTF. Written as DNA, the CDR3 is TGTGCCACCAGTGAAACCGGGGGGGCGCACTCTGGGGCCAACGTCCTGACTTTC.

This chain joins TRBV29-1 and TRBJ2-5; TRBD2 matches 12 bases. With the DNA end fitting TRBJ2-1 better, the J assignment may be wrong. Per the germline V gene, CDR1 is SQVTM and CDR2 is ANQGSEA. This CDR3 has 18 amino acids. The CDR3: CSVAERTSGKRGYNEQFF. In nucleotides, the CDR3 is TGCAGCGTTGCCGAAAGGACTAGCGGGAAAAGGGGCTACAATGAGCAGTTCTTC.

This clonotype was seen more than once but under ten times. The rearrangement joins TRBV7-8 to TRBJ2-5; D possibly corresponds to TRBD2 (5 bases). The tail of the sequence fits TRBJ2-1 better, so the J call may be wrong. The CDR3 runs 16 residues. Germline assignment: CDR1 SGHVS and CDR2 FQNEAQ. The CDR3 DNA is TGTGCCAGCAGCATTCCCGGGAATCCTAGCAGGAATGAGCAGTTCTTC. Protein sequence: CASSIPGNPSRNEQFF.

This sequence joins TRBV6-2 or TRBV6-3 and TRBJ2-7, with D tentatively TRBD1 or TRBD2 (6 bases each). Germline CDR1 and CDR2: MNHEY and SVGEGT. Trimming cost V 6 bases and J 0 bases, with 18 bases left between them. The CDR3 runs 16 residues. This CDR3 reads CASSPSPGALSYEQYF. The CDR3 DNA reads TGTGCCAGCAGCCCTTCCCCGGGGGCTCTCTCCTACGAGCAGTACTTC.

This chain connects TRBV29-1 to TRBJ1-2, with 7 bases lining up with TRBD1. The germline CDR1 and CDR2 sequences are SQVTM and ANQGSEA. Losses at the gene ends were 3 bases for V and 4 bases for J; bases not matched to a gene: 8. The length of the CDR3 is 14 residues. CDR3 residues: CSVDPRGEGYGYTF. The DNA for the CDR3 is TGCAGCGTTGATCCCAGGGGGGAGGGCTATGGCTACACCTTC.

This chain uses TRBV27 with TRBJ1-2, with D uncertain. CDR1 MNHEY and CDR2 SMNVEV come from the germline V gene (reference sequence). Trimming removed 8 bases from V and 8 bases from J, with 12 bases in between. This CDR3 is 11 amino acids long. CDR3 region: CASRNPGGYTF. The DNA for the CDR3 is TGTGCCAGCCGTAACCCGGGAGGCTACACCTTC.

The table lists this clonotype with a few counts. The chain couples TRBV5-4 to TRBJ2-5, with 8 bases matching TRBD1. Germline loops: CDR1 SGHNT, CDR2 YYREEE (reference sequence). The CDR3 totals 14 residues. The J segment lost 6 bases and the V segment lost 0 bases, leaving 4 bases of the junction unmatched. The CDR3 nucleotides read TGTGCCAGCAGCTTGGTCGGACAGGGTCAGACCCAGTACTTC. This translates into CASSLVGQGQTQYF.

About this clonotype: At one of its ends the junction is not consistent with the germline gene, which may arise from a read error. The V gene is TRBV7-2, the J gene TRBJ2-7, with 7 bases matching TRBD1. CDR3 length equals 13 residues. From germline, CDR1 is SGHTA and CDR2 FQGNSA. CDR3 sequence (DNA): TGTGCTAGCAGCCCCGGACAGGTCTACGAGCAGTACTTC. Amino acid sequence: CASSPGQVYEQYF.

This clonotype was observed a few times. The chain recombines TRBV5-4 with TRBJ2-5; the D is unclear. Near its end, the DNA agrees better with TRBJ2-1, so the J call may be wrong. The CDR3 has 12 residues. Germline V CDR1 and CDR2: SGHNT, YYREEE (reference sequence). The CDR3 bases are TGTGCCAGCAGCTTGCCTGGCACCGAGCAGTTCTTC. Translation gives CASSLPGTEQFF.

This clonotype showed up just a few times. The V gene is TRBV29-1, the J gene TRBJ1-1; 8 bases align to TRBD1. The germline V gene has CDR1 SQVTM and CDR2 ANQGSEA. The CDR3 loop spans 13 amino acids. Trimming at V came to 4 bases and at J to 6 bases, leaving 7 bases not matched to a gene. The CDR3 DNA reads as TGCAGCGTTGTAGGACAGGGCAGGCCTGAAGCTTTCTTT. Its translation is CSVVGQGRPEAFF.